Shown below are 14 T cell receptor beta chains from a single sample sequenced in a study of blood T cell repertoires in COVID-19. TCRdb keeps only in-frame clones here, not all; method: immunoSEQ multiplex PCR. The sample has roughly 200,000 clones, approximately 90% seen once. The sample comprised peripheral blood. These receptors came from a man aged 35-49 years with active or convalescent COVID-19.

J is TRBJ1-3 and V is TRBV7-2; no clear D gene. The germline CDR1 and CDR2 sequences are SGHTA and FQGNSA. The CDR3 extends over 15 amino acids. Trimming shortened V by 5 bases and J by 4 bases, and 15 bases separated the two germline ends. CDR3 nucleotide sequence: TGTGCCAGCAGCATCCGAAAAGCTTGGGGAAACACCATATATTTT. Its protein product is CASSIRKAWGNTIYF.

This CDR3 is CASSLSTRGRTGELFF. The CDR3 bases are TGCGCCAGCAGCTTGTCGACTAGGGGGCGGACCGGGGAGCTGTTTTTT. V and J are TRBV5-1 and TRBJ2-2; perhaps TRBD1 as D (7 bases). V dropped 1 base and J dropped 5 bases, with 15 bases sitting between them. CDR1 is SGHRS, CDR2 YFSETQ, per germline. The CDR3 runs to 16 residues.

This clone has just one count. The J gene is TRBJ2-7, the V gene TRBV18, with 9 bases lining up with TRBD2. CDR3 length equals 16 residues. Germline V CDR1 and CDR2: KGHSH, LQKENI. The V segment lost 4 bases and the J segment 7 bases; nucleotides outside the gene matches: 14. This CDR3 is CASSHSSSGGLGEQYF. The CDR3 coding sequence is TGTGCCAGCTCACATTCTTCAAGCGGGGGGCTGGGAGAGCAGTACTTC.

The chain joins TRBV6-5 to TRBJ2-7; 12 nucleotides match TRBD2. The germline CDR1 and CDR2 sequences are MNHEY and SVGAGI. After removal of 5 bases from V and 6 bases from J, the junction contained 8 bases not matched to a gene. This CDR3 is 15 amino acids long. CDR3 bases: TGTGCCAGCAGTCTAGCGGGAGGGAAGTCTGGCGAGCAGTACTTC. Translation gives CASSLAGGKSGEQYF.

This clone was counted a single time. The CDR3 coding sequence is TGTGCCAGCACCCTGGGGGGGCAGCCCCAGCATTTT. This sequence encodes CASTLGGQPQHF. The rearrangement links TRBV12-3 or TRBV12-4 to TRBJ1-5; D is possibly TRBD1 (5 bases). This CDR3 contains 12 residues. V was shortened by 7 bases and J by 7 bases, with 11 bases between the two germline ends.

The V and J genes are TRBV7-9 and TRBJ2-3; maybe TRBD2 (5 bases). The CDR3 extends over 13 amino acids. V shed 6 bases and J shed 5 bases, with 12 bases lying between them. In germline, CDR1 is SEHNR, CDR2 FQNEAQ (reference sequence). The CDR3 coding sequence is TGTGCCAGCAGTCGGGGTAATGGAGATACGCAGTATTTT. The encoded protein is CASSRGNGDTQYF. The variable domain in full, with the rest retrieved from reference TRBV7-9 and TRBJ2-3, is DTGVSQNPRHKITKRGQNVTFRCDPISEHNRLYWYRQTLGQGPEFLTYFQNEAQLEKSRLLSDRFSAERPKGSFSTLEIQRTEQGDSAMYLCASSRGNGDTQYFGPGTRLTVL.

The chain is built from TRBV5-6 and TRBJ2-3, with TRBD2 matching over 8 bases. Germline assignment: CDR1 SGHDT and CDR2 YYEEEE. The CDR3 length is 16 residues. The V and J ends lost 1 base and 0 bases, in that order; junction bases with no gene match: 4. The CDR3 sequence: CASSLWRGVSTDTQYF. CDR3 coding DNA: TGTGCCAGCAGCTTGTGGCGGGGGGTTAGCACAGATACGCAGTATTTT.

This clone was detected a few times. The chain employs TRBV3-1 (or the pseudogene TRBV3-2) and TRBJ2-5; D is perhaps TRBD1 (6 bases). Germline CDR1 and CDR2: LGHDT and YNNKEL (reference sequence). CDR3 size: 17 residues. V lost 0 bases and J 5 bases, leaving 19 bases between the germline ends. The CDR3: CASSQDPSIVQGETQYF. The CDR3 DNA is TGTGCCAGCAGCCAAGACCCCTCGATAGTCCAGGGGGAGACCCAGTACTTC.

This rearrangement joins TRBV28 to TRBJ2-1, with D perhaps TRBD1 (6 bases). CDR1 and CDR2 from the germline V gene are MDHEN and SYDVKM. The CDR3 covers 18 residues. Trimming stripped 2 bases from V and 7 bases from J, with 24 bases between. The CDR3 is CASSLRGRRPRDTNEQFF. The CDR3 DNA is TGTGCCAGCAGTTTACGGGGCCGCCGGCCTCGGGACACAAATGAGCAGTTCTTC.

This clone was counted once. The genes are TRBV18 and TRBJ1-2; the D gene is possibly TRBD1 (5 bases). Trimming shortened V by 3 bases and J by 7 bases, and 12 bases separated the two germline ends. The V gene's germline CDR1 is KGHSH and CDR2 LQKENI. This CDR3 is built from 13 residues. CDR3 in amino acids: CASSPGRAGGYTF. In DNA form, the CDR3 reads TGTGCCAGCTCACCTGGCAGGGCCGGTGGCTACACCTTC.

This chain uses TRBV28 with TRBJ1-2, with TRBD1 matching 8 bases. Unmatched junction bases numbered 0, after V lost 0 bases and J lost 6 bases. Germline V gene data show CDR1 as MDHEN and CDR2 as SYDVKM. The CDR3 extends over 13 amino acids. The CDR3 here is CASSLWTGDGYTF. CDR3 in DNA: TGTGCCAGCAGTTTATGGACAGGGGATGGCTACACCTTC.

The V and J genes are TRBV9 and TRBJ2-2, with 8 bases that match TRBD2. CDR1 and CDR2 from the germline V gene are SGDLS and YYNGEE. This CDR3 contains 16 residues. With 2 bases clipped from V and 4 bases from J, the junction kept 7 bases outside the gene matches. The CDR3: CASSVRLAGSTGELFF. CDR3 DNA sequence: TGTGCCAGCAGCGTTCGGCTAGCGGGTTCCACCGGGGAGCTGTTTTTT.

This chain joins TRBV27 and TRBJ1-5; TRBD1 might be the D (5 bases). The ends were cut back, 4 bases at V and 2 bases at J, with 9 bases in the middle. The CDR3 is 14 amino acids. Germline V lookup: CDR1 MNHEY, CDR2 SMNVEV (reference sequence). The CDR3 DNA reads as TGTGCCAGCAGTTCGGGGGTTGGCAATCAGCCCCAGCATTTT. Its protein product is CASSSGVGNQPQHF.

This chain uses TRBV19 with TRBJ1-1, with a weak D call TRBD1 (6 bases). Germline V gives CDR1 LNHDA, CDR2 SQIVND (reference sequence). The CDR3 has 14 amino acids. With 0 bases removed from V and 5 bases from J, the gap between germline ends came to 10 bases. The CDR3 region has the DNA TGTGCCAGTAGTATAGATCAGGGGTCGACTGAAGCTTTCTTT. Encoded protein: CASSIDQGSTEAFF.